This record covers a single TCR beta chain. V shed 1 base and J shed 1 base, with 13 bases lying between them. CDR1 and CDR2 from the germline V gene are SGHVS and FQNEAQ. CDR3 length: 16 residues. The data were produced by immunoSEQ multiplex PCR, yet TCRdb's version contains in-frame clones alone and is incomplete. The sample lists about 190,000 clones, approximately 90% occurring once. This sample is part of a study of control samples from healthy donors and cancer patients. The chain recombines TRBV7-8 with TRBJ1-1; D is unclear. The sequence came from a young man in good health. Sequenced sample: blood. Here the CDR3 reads CASSLVFGEGNTEAFF. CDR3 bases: TGTGCCAGCAGCTTAGTTTTTGGGGAGGGGAACACTGAAGCTTTCTTT.